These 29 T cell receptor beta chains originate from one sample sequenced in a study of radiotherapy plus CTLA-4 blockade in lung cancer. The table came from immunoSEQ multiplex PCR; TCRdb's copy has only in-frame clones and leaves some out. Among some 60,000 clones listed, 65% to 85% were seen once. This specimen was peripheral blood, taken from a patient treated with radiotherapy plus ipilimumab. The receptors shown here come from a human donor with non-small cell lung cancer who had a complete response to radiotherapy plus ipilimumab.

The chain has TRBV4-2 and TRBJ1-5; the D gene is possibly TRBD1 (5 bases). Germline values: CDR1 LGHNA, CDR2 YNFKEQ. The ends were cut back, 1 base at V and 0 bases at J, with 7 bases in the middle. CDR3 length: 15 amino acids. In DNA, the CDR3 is TGTGCCAGCAGCCAAGCCGACAGTAGCAATCAGCCCCAGCATTTT. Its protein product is CASSQADSSNQPQHF.

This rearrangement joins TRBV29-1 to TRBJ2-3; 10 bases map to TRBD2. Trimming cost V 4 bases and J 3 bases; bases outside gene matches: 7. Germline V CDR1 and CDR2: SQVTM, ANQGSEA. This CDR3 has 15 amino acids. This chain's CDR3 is CSVGPSGGLTDTQYF. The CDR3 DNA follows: TGCAGCGTTGGACCTAGCGGGGGCCTTACAGATACGCAGTATTTT.

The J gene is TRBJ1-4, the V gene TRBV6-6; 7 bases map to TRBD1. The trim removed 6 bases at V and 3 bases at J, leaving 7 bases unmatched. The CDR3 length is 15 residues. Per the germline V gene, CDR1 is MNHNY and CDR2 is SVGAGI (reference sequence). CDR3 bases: TGTGCCAGCAGAACTACAGGGGTCGCTAATGAAAAACTGTTTTTT. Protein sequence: CASRTTGVANEKLFF.

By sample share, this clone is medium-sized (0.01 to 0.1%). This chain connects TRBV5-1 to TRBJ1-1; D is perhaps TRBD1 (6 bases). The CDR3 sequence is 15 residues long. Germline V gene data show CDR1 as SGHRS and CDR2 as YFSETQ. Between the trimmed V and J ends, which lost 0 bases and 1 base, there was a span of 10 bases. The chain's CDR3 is CASSLVPGANTEAFF. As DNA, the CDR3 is TGCGCCAGCAGCTTGGTTCCAGGGGCGAACACTGAAGCTTTCTTT.

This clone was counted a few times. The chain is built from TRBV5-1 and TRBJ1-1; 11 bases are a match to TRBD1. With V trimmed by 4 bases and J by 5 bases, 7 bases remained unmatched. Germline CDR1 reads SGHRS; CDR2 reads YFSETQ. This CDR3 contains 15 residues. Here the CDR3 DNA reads TGCGCCAGCAGCGCCGGACAGGGGGCGAGGACTGAAGCTTTCTTT. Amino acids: CASSAGQGARTEAFF.

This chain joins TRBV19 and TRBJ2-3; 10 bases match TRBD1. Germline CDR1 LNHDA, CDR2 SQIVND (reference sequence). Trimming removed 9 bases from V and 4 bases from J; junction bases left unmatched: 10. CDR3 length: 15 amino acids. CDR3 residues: CASKDYGQGADTQYF. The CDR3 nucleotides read TGTGCCAGCAAGGATTACGGACAGGGGGCAGATACGCAGTATTTT.

CDR3 residues: CASSYRDTQYF. The CDR3 nucleotides are TGCGCCAGCAGCTATCGAGATACGCAGTATTTT. The V call is TRBV5-1, the J call TRBJ2-3; D gene unclear. Germline V lookup: CDR1 SGHRS, CDR2 YFSETQ. CDR3 length: 11 residues. V lost 3 bases and J lost 5, with 4 bases in between.

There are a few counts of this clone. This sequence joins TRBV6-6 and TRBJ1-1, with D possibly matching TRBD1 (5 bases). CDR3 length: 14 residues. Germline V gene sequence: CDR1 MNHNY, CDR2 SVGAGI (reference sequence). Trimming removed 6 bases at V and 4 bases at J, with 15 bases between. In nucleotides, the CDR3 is TGTGCCAGCAGCCGGGACTGGGGAGGCACTGAAGCTTTCTTT. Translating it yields CASSRDWGGTEAFF.

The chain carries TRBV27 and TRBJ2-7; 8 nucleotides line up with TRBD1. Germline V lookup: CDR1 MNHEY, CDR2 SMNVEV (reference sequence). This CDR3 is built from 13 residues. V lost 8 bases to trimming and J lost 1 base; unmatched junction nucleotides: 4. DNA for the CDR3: TGTGCCAGCGGCAGGACAGGGTCCTACGAGCAGTACTTC. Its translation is CASGRTGSYEQYF.

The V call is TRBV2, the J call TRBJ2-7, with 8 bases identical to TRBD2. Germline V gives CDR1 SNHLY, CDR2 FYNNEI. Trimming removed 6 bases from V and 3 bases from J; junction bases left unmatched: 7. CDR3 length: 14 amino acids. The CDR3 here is CASRVSGTIYEQYF. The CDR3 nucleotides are TGTGCCAGCAGGGTTAGCGGGACAATCTACGAGCAGTACTTC.

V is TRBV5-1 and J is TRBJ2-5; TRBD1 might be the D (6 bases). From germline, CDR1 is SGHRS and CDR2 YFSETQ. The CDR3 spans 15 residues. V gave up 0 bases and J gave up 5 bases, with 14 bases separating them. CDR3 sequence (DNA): TGCGCCAGCAGCTTGGCCGATGGGGGCGAGGAGACCCAGTACTTC. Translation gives CASSLADGGEETQYF.

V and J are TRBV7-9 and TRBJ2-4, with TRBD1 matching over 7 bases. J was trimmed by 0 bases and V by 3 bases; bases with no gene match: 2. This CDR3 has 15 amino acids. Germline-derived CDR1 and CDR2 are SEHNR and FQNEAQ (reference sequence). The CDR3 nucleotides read TGTGCCAGCAGCTTCCAGGGGGTAGCCAAAAACATTCAGTACTTC. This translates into CASSFQGVAKNIQYF.

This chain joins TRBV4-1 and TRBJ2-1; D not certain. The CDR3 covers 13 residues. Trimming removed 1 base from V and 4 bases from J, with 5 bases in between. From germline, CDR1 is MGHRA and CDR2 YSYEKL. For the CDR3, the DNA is TGCGCCAGCAGCCAAGCAGAATACAATGAGCAGTTCTTC. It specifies CASSQAEYNEQFF.

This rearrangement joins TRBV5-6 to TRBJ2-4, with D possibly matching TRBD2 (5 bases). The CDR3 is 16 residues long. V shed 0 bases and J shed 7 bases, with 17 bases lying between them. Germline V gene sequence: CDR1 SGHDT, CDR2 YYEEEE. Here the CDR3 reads CASSLVRDSRRNIQYF. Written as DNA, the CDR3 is TGTGCCAGCAGCTTGGTACGGGATTCCAGGAGGAACATTCAGTACTTC.

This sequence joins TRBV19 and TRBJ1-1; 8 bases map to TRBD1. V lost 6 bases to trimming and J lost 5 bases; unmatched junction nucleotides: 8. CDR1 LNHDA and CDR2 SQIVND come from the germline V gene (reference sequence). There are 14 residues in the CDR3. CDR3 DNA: TGTGCCAGTAGAATGACAGGGGAGAGGACTGAAGCTTTCTTT. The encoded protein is CASRMTGERTEAFF. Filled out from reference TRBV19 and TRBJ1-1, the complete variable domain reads DGGITQSPKYLFRKEGQNVTLSCEQNLNHDAMYWYRQDPGQGLRLIYYSQIVNDFQKGDIAEGYSVSREKKESFPLTVTSAQKNPTAFYLCASRMTGERTEAFFGQGTRLTVV.

CDR3 in amino acids: CASSLRRADTQYF. The CDR3 DNA reads as TGTGCCAGCAGCTTAAGACGGGCAGATACGCAGTATTTT. This chain connects TRBV7-2 to TRBJ2-3, with no clear D. V was clipped by 2 bases and J by 4 bases, with 7 bases between them. The germline V gene has CDR1 SGHTA and CDR2 FQGNSA. CDR3 length: 13 residues.

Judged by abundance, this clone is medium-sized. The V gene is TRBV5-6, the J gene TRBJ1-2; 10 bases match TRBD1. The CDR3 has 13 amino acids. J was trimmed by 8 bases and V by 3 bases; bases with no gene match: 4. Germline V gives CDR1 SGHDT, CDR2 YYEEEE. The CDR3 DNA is TGTGCCAGCAGCTCGGACAGGGGGGGAGGCTACACCTTC. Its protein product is CASSSDRGGGYTF.

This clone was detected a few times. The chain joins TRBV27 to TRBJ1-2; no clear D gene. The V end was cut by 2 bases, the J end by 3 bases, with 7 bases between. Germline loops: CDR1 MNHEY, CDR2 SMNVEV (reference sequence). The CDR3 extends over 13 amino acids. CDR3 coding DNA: TGTGCCAGCAGTTTAAACTCTGACTATGGCTACACCTTC. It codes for CASSLNSDYGYTF.

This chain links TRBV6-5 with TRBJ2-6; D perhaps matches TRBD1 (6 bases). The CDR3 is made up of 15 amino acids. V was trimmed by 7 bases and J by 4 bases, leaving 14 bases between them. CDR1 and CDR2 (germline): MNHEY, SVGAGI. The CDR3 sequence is CASTLQGVGANVLTF. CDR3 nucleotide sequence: TGTGCCAGCACCCTACAGGGCGTCGGGGCCAACGTCCTGACTTTC.

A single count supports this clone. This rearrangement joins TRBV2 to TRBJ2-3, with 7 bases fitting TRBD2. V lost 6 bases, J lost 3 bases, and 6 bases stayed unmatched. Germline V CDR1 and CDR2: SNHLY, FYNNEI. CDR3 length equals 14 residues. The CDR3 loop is CASRRDYITDTQYF. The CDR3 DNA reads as TGTGCCAGCAGAAGGGACTACATAACAGATACGCAGTATTTT.

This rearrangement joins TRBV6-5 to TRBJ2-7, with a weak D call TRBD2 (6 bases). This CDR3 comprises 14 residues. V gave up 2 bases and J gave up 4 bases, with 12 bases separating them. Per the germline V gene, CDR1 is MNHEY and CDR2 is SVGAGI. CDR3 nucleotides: TGTGCCAGCAGTTACCGCGTCGGGACTTACGAGCAGTACTTC. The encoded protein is CASSYRVGTYEQYF.

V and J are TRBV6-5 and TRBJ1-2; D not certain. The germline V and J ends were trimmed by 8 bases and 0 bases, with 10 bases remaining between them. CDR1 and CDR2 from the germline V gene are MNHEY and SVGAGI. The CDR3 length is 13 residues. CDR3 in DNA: TGTGCCAGCTCGTTAGGAGCTAACTATGGCTACACCTTC. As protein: CASSLGANYGYTF.

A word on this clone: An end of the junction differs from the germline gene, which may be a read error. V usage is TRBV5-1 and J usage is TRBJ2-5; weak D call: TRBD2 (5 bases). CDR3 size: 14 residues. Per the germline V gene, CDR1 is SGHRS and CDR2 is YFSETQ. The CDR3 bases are TGCGCCGGCAGCTTTGGTTCGGACTCGAGGGAGCAGTACTTC. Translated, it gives CAGSFGSDSREQYF.

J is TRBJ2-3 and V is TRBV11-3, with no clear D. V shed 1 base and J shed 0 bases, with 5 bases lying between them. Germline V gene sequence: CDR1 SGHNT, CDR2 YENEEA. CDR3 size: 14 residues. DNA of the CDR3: TGTGCCAGCAGCTTAGGAGGTAGCACAGATACGCAGTATTTT. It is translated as CASSLGGSTDTQYF. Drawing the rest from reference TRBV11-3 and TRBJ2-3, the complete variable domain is EAGVVQSPRYKIIEKKQPVAFWCNPISGHNTLYWYLQNLGQGPELLIRYENEEAVDDSQLPKDRFSAERLKGVDSTLKIQPAELGDSAVYLCASSLGGSTDTQYFGPGTRLTVL.

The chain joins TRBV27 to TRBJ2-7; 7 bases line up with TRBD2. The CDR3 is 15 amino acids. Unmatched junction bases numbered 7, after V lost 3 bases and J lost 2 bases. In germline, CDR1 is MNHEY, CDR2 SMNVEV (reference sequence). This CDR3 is CASSFFGGSPYEQYF. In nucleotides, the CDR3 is TGTGCCAGCAGTTTTTTTGGCGGGAGTCCCTACGAGCAGTACTTC.

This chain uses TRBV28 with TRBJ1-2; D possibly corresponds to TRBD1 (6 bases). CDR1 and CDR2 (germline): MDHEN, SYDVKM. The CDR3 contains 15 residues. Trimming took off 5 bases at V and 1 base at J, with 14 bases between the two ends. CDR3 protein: CASSLPGHINYGYTF. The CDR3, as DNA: TGTGCCAGCAGTCTCCCGGGACATATTAACTATGGCTACACCTTC.

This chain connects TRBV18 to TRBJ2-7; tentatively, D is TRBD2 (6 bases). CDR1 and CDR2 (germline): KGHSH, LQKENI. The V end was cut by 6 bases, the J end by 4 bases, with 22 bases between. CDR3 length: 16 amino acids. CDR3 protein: CASSLGAPGGLYEQYF. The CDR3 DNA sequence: TGTGCCAGCTCGCTTGGTGCCCCAGGCGGACTATACGAGCAGTACTTC.

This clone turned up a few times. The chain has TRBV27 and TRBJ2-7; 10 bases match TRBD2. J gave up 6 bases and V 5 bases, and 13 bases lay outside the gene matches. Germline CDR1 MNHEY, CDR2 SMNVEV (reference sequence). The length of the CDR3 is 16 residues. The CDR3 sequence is CASSPYLRLAGSEQYF. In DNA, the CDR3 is TGTGCCAGCAGTCCCTATTTAAGACTAGCGGGTAGCGAGCAGTACTTC.

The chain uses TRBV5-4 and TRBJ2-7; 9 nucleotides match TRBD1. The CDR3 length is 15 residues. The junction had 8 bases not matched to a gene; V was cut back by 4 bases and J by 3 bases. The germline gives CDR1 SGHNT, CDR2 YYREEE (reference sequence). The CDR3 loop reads CASSPSRDRDYEQYF. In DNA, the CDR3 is TGTGCCAGCAGCCCCTCCCGGGACAGGGACTACGAGCAGTACTTC.